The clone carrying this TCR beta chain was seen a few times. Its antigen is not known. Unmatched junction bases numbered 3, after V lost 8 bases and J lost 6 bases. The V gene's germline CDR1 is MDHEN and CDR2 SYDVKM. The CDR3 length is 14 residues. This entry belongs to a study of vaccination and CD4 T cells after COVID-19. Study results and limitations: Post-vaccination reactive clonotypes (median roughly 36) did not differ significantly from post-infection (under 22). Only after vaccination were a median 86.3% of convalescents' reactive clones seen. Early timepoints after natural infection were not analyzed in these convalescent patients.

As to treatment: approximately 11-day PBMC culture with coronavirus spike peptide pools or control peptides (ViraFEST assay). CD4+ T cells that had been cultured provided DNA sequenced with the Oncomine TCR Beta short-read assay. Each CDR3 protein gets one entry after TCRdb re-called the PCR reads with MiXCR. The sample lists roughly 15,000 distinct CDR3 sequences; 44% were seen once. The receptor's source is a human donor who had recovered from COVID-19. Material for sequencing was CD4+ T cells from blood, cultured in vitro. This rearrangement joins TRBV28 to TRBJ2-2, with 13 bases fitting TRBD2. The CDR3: CASGLAGVAGELFF. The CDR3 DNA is TGTGCCAGCGGACTAGCGGGAGTAGCCGGGGAGCTGTTTTTT. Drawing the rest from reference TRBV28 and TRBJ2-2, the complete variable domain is DVKVTQSSRYLVKRTGEKVFLECVQDMDHENMFWYRQDPGLGLRLIYFSYDVKMKEKGDIPEGYSVSREKKERFSLILESASTNQTSMYLCASGLAGVAGELFFGEGSRLTVL.